This section outlines one T cell receptor (beta chain) sequence together with its context. These data are taken from a study of T-cell reconstitution after alpha-beta-depleted transplantation in children. The TCRbeta library incorporated unique molecular identifiers. TCRdb itself ran the PCR reads through MiXCR, one entry per CDR3 protein. The repertoire consists of some 300,000 distinct CDR3 sequences, with 10% occurring once and the leading ten covering under 3%. The CDR3 length is 15 residues. V dropped 2 bases and J dropped 0 bases, with 8 bases sitting between them. The clonotype was recovered from a human donor who donated a stem cell graft to a child with acute lymphoblastic leukemia. The specimen was PBMCs from the stem cell graft donor, collected from the stem cell graft. The rearrangement joins TRBV12-3 or TRBV12-4 to TRBJ1-5; tentative D call: TRBD1 (6 bases). CDR3 residues: CASSLRGYSNQPQHF. CDR3 DNA: TGTGCCAGCAGTTTAAGGGGGTATAGCAATCAGCCCCAGCATTTT.